Shown below are 14 T cell receptor beta chains from a single sample sequenced in a study of sequential checkpoint blockade in melanoma. Regarding treatment: randomized to nivolumab then ipilimumab (arm A) or the reverse (arm B). Only in-frame clones appear in the TCRdb table, and some are missing; sequencing was by immunoSEQ multiplex PCR. Found here are around 3,500 clones, less than 50% of them singletons; the top ten hold around 43%. The material sequenced was CD8+ T cells sorted from blood (inferred from file names), taken from a patient given nivolumab and ipilimumab in sequence. Receptors originate from a human donor with melanoma.

V is TRBV4-3 and J is TRBJ1-4, with D possibly TRBD1 on 5 matching bases. This CDR3 has 16 residues. The V gene lost 0 bases and the J gene lost 7 bases, with 15 bases spanning the gap. CDR1 and CDR2 from the germline V gene are LGHNA and YSLEER. CDR3 nucleotide sequence: TGCGCCAGCAGCCAAGACTTGGGGGGTAACGTTGAAAAACTGTTTTTT. Translating gives CASSQDLGGNVEKLFF.

The V call is TRBV11-1, the J call TRBJ1-6, with D unclear. The V gene's germline CDR1 is SGHAT and CDR2 FQDESV (reference sequence). Trimming cost V 3 bases and J 7 bases, with 10 bases left between them. The CDR3 spans 14 residues. The CDR3: CASSFRGNNSPLHF. The CDR3 DNA is TGTGCCAGCAGCTTCCGGGGTAACAATTCACCCCTCCACTTT.

This clone was seen more than once but under ten times. The chain is built from TRBV21-1 and TRBJ2-7; whether TRBD2, the table's D call, matches the DNA was not checked. TRBV21-1 is a known pseudogene. The CDR3 contains 10 residues. As DNA, the CDR3 is TGTGCCGTCTCTGGGGGGGAGCAGTACTTC. It yields the protein CAVSGGEQYF.

Comments on this clone: The CDR3 carries no conserved terminal phenylalanine or tryptophan, so it likely arises from a read error. No DNA is shown, since the ends of the CDR3 on it are uncertain; the CDR3 is the one TCRdb lists. V gene TRBV4-2 combines with J gene TRBJ1-4; the listed D gene, TRBD1, was not tested against the DNA. The CDR3 length is 13 residues, termini included. CDR1 is LGHNA, CDR2 YNFKEQ, per germline. CDR3 loop: CASSQEPGQAIII.

The CDR3 is CASSVRPGQGFRQSSPLHF. The CDR3 nucleotides read TGTGCCAGCAGCGTTCGACCGGGACAGGGTTTTCGACAATCTTCACCCCTCCACTTT. V is TRBV14 and J is TRBJ1-6; 9 positions match TRBD1. J gave up 9 bases and V 5 bases, and 20 bases lay outside the gene matches. The CDR3 runs to 19 residues. Germline V gene sequence: CDR1 SGHDN, CDR2 FVKESK.

Remarks on this clone: One end of the junction does not line up with germline, which may come from a read error. In nucleotides, the CDR3 is TGCGCCAGCAACCAAGAGCCAGGAGGGACCTACGAGCAGTACTTC. As protein: CASNQEPGGTYEQYF. The chain employs TRBV4-1 and TRBJ2-7; tentatively, D is TRBD2 (6 bases). The CDR3 runs to 15 residues. Per the germline V gene, CDR1 is MGHRA and CDR2 is YSYEKL.

The V call is TRBV27, the J call TRBJ2-7; no clear D. This CDR3 is built from 10 residues. V was cut by 6 bases and J by 4 bases, with 4 bases left in between. Germline V CDR1 and CDR2: MNHEY, SMNVEV (reference sequence). Written as DNA, the CDR3 is TGTGCCAGCAGGAGTTACGAGCAGTACTTC. Its protein product is CASRSYEQYF.

The J gene is TRBJ2-7, the V gene TRBV28; 7 bases match TRBD2. The CDR3 has 13 amino acids. Trimming took 6 bases from V and 4 from J; bases not matched to a gene: 6. Per germline, CDR1 MDHEN and CDR2 SYDVKM. In nucleotides, the CDR3 is TGTGCCAGCAGCCTCCCCGGGGGGTACGAGCAGTACTTC. Its protein is CASSLPGGYEQYF.

Sample share makes this clone medium-sized (0.01 to 0.1%). This rearrangement joins TRBV5-4 to TRBJ1-3, with 7 nucleotides matching TRBD1. The CDR3 has 16 residues. With V trimmed by 1 base and J by 4 bases, 8 bases remained unmatched. Germline V gene data show CDR1 as SGHNT and CDR2 as YYREEE (reference sequence). The CDR3 DNA reads as TGTGCCAGCAGCTTGCAGGGGGATTATACGGGAAACACCATATATTTT. It codes for CASSLQGDYTGNTIYF.

V is TRBV28 and J is TRBJ2-7; TRBD1 agrees at 7 bases. The CDR3 totals 15 residues. Losses at the gene ends were 4 bases for V and 6 bases for J; bases not matched to a gene: 12. Germline V gives CDR1 MDHEN, CDR2 SYDVKM. The CDR3 nucleotides are TGTGCCAGCAGTTCTACCAGGACAGGCCGTTCCGAGCAGTACTTC. Protein: CASSSTRTGRSEQYF.

This chain joins TRBV18 and TRBJ1-4, with 8 bases identical to TRBD1. V was clipped by 3 bases and J by 6 bases; unmatched bases: 9. The CDR3 contains 16 residues. Germline-derived CDR1 and CDR2 are KGHSH and LQKENI. The CDR3 sequence is CASSPLDRGRDEKLFF. The CDR3 DNA follows: TGTGCCAGCTCACCGCTTGACAGGGGACGGGATGAAAAACTGTTTTTT.

The genes are TRBV7-9 and TRBJ1-5; D gene ambiguous. This CDR3 spans 16 amino acids. CDR1 and CDR2 (germline): SEHNR, FQNEAQ (reference sequence). Trimming shortened V by 1 base and J by 7 bases, and 17 bases separated the two germline ends. CDR3 nucleotides: TGTGCCAGCAGCTTAGGAGGGCAGGTGATTAAACAGCCCCAGCATTTT. It is translated as CASSLGGQVIKQPQHF. Full variable domain (outside the CDR3, taken from reference TRBV7-9 and TRBJ1-5): DTGVSQNPRHKITKRGQNVTFRCDPISEHNRLYWYRQTLGQGPEFLTYFQNEAQLEKSRLLSDRFSAERPKGSFSTLEIQRTEQGDSAMYLCASSLGGQVIKQPQHFGDGTRLSIL.

Concerning this clone itself: One end of the junction does not line up with germline, which may come from a read error. This sequence joins TRBV19 and TRBJ1-1, with D maybe TRBD1 (5 bases). This CDR3 is 11 amino acids long. In germline, CDR1 is LNHDA, CDR2 SQIVND (reference sequence). Here the CDR3 reads CASSIGHRRIF. For the CDR3, the DNA is TGTGCCAGTAGTATAGGGCACAGGCGGATCTTT.

J is TRBJ1-1 and V is TRBV7-9; maybe TRBD1 (6 bases). The CDR3 consists of 15 residues. V was pared by 8 bases and J by 4 bases, with 20 bases between. Germline CDR1 SEHNR, CDR2 FQNEAQ (reference sequence). DNA for the CDR3: TGTGCCAGCTGGGTGTCCAAAGGGGGTGGCACTGAAGCTTTCTTT. This sequence encodes CASWVSKGGGTEAFF.